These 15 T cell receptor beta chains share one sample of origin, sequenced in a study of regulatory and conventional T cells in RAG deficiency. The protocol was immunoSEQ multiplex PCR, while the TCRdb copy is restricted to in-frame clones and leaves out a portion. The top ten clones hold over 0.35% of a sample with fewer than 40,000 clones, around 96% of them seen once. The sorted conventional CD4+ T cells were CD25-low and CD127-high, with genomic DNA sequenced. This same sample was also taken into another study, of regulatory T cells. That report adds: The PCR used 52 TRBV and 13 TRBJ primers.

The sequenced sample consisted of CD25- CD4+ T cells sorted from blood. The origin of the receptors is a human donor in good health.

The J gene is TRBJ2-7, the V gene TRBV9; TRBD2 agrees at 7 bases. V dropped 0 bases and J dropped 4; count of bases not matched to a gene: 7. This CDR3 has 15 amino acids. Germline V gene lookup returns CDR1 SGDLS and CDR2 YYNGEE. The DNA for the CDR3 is TGTGCCAGCAGCGTAGAAGGCGGGAGTGGTTACGAGCAGTACTTC. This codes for CASSVEGGSGYEQYF.

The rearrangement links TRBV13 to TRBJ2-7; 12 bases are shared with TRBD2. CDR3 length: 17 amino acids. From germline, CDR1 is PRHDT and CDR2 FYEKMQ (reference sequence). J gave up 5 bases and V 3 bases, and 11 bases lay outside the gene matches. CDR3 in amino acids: CASSLGFGTSGPHEQYF. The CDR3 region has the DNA TGTGCCAGCAGCTTGGGATTTGGGACTAGCGGGCCCCACGAGCAGTACTTC.

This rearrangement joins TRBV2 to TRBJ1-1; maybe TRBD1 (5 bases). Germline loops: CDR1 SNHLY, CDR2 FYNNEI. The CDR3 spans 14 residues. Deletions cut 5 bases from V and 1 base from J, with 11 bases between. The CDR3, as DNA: TGTGCCAGCAGTAAAACGCAGGGGAACACTGAAGCTTTCTTT. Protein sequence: CASSKTQGNTEAFF.

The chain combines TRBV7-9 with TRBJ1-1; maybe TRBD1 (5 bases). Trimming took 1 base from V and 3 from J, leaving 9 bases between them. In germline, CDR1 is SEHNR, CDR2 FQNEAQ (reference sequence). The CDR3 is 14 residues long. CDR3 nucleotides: TGTGCCAGCAGCTTAGGGGGGGTACACACTGAAGCTTTCTTT. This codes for CASSLGGVHTEAFF.

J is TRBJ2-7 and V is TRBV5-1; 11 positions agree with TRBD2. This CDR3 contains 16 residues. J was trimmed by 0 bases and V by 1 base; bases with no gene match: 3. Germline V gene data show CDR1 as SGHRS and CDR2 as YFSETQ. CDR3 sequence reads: CASSLPGLADSYEQYF. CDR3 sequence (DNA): TGCGCCAGCAGCTTGCCGGGACTAGCGGACTCCTACGAGCAGTACTTC.

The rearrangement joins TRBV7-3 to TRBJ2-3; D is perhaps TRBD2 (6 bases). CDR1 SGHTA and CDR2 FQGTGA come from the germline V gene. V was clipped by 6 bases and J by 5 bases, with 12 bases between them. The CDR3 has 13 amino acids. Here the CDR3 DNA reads TGTGCCAGCAGGCCTAGCGTTGGAGATACGCAGTATTTT. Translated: CASRPSVGDTQYF.

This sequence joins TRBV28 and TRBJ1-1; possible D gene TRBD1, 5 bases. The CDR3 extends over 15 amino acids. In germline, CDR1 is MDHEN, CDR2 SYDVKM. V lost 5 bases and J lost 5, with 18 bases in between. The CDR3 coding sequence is TGTGCCAGCAGTCTGCCCCGGGGGGGGTTGACTGAAGCTTTCTTT. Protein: CASSLPRGGLTEAFF. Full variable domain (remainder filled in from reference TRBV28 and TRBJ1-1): DVKVTQSSRYLVKRTGEKVFLECVQDMDHENMFWYRQDPGLGLRLIYFSYDVKMKEKGDIPEGYSVSREKKERFSLILESASTNQTSMYLCASSLPRGGLTEAFFGQGTRLTVV.

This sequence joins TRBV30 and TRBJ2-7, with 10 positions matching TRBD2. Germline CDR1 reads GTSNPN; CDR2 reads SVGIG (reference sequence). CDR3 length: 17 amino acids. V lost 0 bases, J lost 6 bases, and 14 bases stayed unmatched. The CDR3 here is CAWSVRAPGLALSEQYF. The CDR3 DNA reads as TGTGCCTGGAGTGTAAGGGCCCCGGGACTAGCGCTTAGCGAGCAGTACTTC.

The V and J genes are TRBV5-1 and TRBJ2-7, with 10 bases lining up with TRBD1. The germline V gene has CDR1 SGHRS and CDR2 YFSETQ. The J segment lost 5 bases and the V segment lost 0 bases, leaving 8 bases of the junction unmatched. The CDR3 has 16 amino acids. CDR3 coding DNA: TGCGCCAGCAGCTTGGTGCCTTTGGGGACAGGGGACGAGCAGTACTTC. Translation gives CASSLVPLGTGDEQYF.

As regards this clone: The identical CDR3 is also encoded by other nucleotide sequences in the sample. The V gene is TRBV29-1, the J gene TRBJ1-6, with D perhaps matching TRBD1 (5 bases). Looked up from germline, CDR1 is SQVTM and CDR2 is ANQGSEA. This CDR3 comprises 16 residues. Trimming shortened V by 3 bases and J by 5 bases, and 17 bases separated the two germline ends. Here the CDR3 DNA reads TGCAGCGTTGATTGTAGTGGGGCTCGAGATAATTCACCCCTCCACTTT. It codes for CSVDCSGARDNSPLHF.

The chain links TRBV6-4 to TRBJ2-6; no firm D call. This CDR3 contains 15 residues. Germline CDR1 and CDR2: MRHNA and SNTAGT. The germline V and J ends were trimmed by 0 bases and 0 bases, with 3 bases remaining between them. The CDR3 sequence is CASSDSSSGANVLTF. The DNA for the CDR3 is TGTGCCAGCAGTGACTCGAGCTCTGGGGCCAACGTCCTGACTTTC.

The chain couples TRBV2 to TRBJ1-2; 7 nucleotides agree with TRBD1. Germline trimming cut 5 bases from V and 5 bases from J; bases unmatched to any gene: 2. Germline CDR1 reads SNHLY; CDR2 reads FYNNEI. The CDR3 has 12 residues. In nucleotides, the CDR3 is TGTGCCAGCAGTCAGACAGGGTATGGCTACACCTTC. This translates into CASSQTGYGYTF.

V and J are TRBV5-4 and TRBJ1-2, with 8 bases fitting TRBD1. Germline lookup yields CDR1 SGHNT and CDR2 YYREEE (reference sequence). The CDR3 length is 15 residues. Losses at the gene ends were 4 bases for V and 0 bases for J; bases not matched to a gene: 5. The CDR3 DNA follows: TGTGCCAGCAGCCCGGGACAGGAGACTAACTATGGCTACACCTTC. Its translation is CASSPGQETNYGYTF.

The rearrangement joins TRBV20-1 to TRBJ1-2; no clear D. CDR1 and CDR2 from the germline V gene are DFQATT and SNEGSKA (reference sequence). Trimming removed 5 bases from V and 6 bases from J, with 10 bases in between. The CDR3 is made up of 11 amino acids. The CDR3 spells CSAFRVDGYTF. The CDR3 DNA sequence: TGCAGTGCTTTTCGGGTGGATGGCTACACCTTC.

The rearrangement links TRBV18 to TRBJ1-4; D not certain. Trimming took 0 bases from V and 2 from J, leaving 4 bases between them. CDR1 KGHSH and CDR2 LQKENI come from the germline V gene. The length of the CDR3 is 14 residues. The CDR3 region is CASSPPSTNEKLFF. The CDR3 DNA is TGTGCCAGCTCACCACCATCTACTAATGAAAAACTGTTTTTT.